The 22 T cell receptor beta chains in this list originate from one sample, sequenced in a study of T cells in Graves' hyperthyroidism and ophthalmopathy (dated by TCRdb to about 2019). Library preparation was by multiplex PCR. The instrument was an Illumina HiSeq 2000. The TCR beta CDR3 regions were amplified from RNA transcripts. The TCR CDR3 was subjected to a first round of RT-PCR using the HTBI primer set and the Qiagen OneStep RT-PCR kit. The public sequencing data were trimmed at Q25 with fastp and processed into clonotypes with MiXCR by TCRdb, which kept only in-frame beta chains. Each entry is one CDR3 protein sequence, shown with its most common DNA and genes. The sample data list 250,000 to 300,000 distinct CDR3 sequences, and about a sixth of these were observed just once. About 51% of the sample comes from the top ten. The specimen was blood. The receptors derive from a woman aged 55 to 70 with Graves' ophthalmopathy.

This clonotype was recorded at least ten times. The chain links TRBV27 to TRBJ2-2; tentative D call: TRBD1 (5 bases). Germline values: CDR1 MNHEY, CDR2 SMNVEV (reference sequence). The CDR3 sequence is 18 residues long. V lost 1 base, J lost 5 bases, and 20 bases lay in between. CDR3 sequence reads: CASSLFDRLVTKTGELFF. The CDR3 DNA sequence: TGTGCCAGCAGTTTATTTGACAGATTGGTTACTAAGACCGGGGAGCTGTTTTTT.

This clonotype was recorded many times. Here the CDR3 reads CASSYPGLETQYF. CDR3 bases: TGTGCCAGCAGCTATCCGGGACTAGAGACCCAGTACTTC. J is TRBJ2-5 and V is TRBV7-2, with D possibly TRBD2 on 6 matching bases. The V end lost 4 bases, the J end lost 4 bases, and 10 bases lay between the germline ends. The germline gives CDR1 SGHTA, CDR2 FQGNSA. This CDR3 is built from 13 residues.

This clonotype was recorded many times. A junction boundary mismatches the germline segment, possibly from a read error. The chain couples TRBV5-5 to TRBJ2-1, with 7 bases that match TRBD1. This CDR3 has 14 amino acids. CDR1 and CDR2 from the germline V gene are SGHKS and YYEKEE (reference sequence). The CDR3 nucleotides are TGTGCCAGCACCTTGGGACAGTCCTACAATGAGCAGTTCTTC. Translation: CASTLGQSYNEQFF.

The chain combines TRBV5-5 with TRBJ1-4; the D gene is possibly TRBD1 (5 bases). This CDR3 has 14 residues. The V end lost 0 bases, the J end lost 8 bases, and 11 bases lay between the germline ends. Per germline, CDR1 SGHKS and CDR2 YYEKEE (reference sequence). In nucleotides, the CDR3 is TGTGCCAGCAGCTTGGACAGGAGGAGGGAAAAACTGTTTTTT. Its translation: CASSLDRRREKLFF.

Only a few counts were recorded for this clonotype. The chain joins TRBV4-3 to TRBJ1-1; D ambiguous. Trimming pared 0 bases from V and 2 bases from J, leaving 13 bases between. This CDR3 spans 16 amino acids. Germline V gene lookup returns CDR1 LGHNA and CDR2 YSLEER. The CDR3 nucleotides read TGCGCCAGCAGCCAAGAAAATTCTGGGTACAACACTGAAGCTTTCTTT. Its translation: CASSQENSGYNTEAFF.

This clonotype was seen ten or more times. This chain joins TRBV28 and TRBJ2-7; D may be TRBD1 (5 bases). Germline V CDR1 and CDR2: MDHEN, SYDVKM. The CDR3 length is 12 residues. The V and J ends lost 3 bases and 5 bases respectively, with 8 bases between them. DNA for the CDR3: TGTGCCAGCAGTTTTTCAGGGCACGAGCAGTACTTC. Protein product: CASSFSGHEQYF.

At least ten counts were recorded for this clonotype. The chain carries TRBV28 and TRBJ2-7, with a weak D call TRBD1 (6 bases). V lost 3 bases to trimming and J lost 0 bases, with 12 bases between them. CDR3 size: 15 residues. Germline values: CDR1 MDHEN, CDR2 SYDVKM. CDR3 in DNA: TGTGCCAGCAGTTTGTCCTGGACAGACTCCTACGAGCAGTACTTC. The encoded protein is CASSLSWTDSYEQYF.

At least ten counts were recorded for this clonotype. The rearrangement uses TRBV2 and TRBJ1-2; D not resolved. Germline loops: CDR1 SNHLY, CDR2 FYNNEI. The length of the CDR3 is 14 residues. V lost 4 bases and J 5 bases, leaving 14 bases between the germline ends. Here the CDR3 DNA reads TGTGCCAGCAGTGGGGGAGTTCGGATATATGGCTACACCTTC. Its protein product is CASSGGVRIYGYTF.

This clonotype has a count of ten or more. This chain's CDR3 is CSAAPLTSGGHRRTQYF. The CDR3 region has the DNA TGCAGTGCTGCTCCTCTGACTAGCGGGGGACATAGGCGGACCCAGTACTTC. The chain employs TRBV20-1 and TRBJ2-5, with 12 bases that match TRBD2. Losses at the gene ends were 5 bases for V and 7 bases for J; bases not matched to a gene: 17. Germline V gene lookup returns CDR1 DFQATT and CDR2 SNEGSKA (reference sequence). CDR3 length equals 17 residues.

The CDR3 coding sequence is TGTGCCAGTGAAGGGACTAACTCTGGGGCCAACGTCCTGACTTTC. It is translated as CASEGTNSGANVLTF. The chain uses TRBV19 and TRBJ2-6; TRBD2 agrees at 7 bases. The CDR3 runs 15 residues. After removal of 8 bases from V and 0 bases from J, the junction contained 4 bases not matched to a gene. Germline V CDR1 and CDR2: LNHDA, SQIVND (reference sequence).

V gene TRBV18 combines with J gene TRBJ2-3; D call uncertain. The CDR3 totals 13 residues. Trimming shortened V by 4 bases and J by 2 bases, and 7 bases separated the two germline ends. Germline CDR1 and CDR2: KGHSH and LQKENI. CDR3 residues: CASSHPPTDTQYF. Written as DNA, the CDR3 is TGTGCCAGCTCACACCCCCCCACAGATACGCAGTATTTT.

The sample holds many counts of this clonotype. This rearrangement joins TRBV7-8 to TRBJ1-5; 7 bases agree with TRBD1. Germline loops: CDR1 SGHVS, CDR2 FQNEAQ. Unmatched junction bases numbered 5, after V lost 4 bases and J lost 5 bases. The length of the CDR3 is 14 residues. The CDR3 loop reads CASSSQGPDQPQHF. CDR3 nucleotides: TGTGCCAGCAGCTCACAGGGGCCCGATCAGCCCCAGCATTTT.

As DNA, the CDR3 is TGTGCCACCAGCAGAGATATGGGGTCCTACGAGCAGTACTTC. It translates to CATSRDMGSYEQYF. The genes are TRBV15 and TRBJ2-7; D is unresolved. The germline V and J ends were trimmed by 0 bases and 1 base, with 7 bases remaining between them. Per germline, CDR1 LNHNV and CDR2 YYDKDF (reference sequence). This CDR3 is 14 amino acids long. The full variable domain, in which reference TRBV15 and TRBJ2-7 provide the parts outside the CDR3, is DAMVIQNPRYQVTQFGKPVTLSCSQTLNHNVMYWYQQKSSQAPKLLFHYYDKDFNNEADTPDNFQSRRPNTSFCFLDIRSPGLGDTAMYLCATSRDMGSYEQYFGPGTRLTVT.

This clonotype showed up many times. J is TRBJ2-1 and V is TRBV20-1; a weak D match, TRBD2 (6 bases). This CDR3 contains 18 residues. V lost 5 bases to trimming and J lost 5 bases, with 28 bases between them. In germline, CDR1 is DFQATT, CDR2 SNEGSKA (reference sequence). CDR3: CSAEKPRLVWTDNNEQFF. The CDR3 DNA is TGCAGTGCTGAGAAACCCCGACTAGTTTGGACCGATAACAATGAGCAGTTCTTC.

This clonotype occurred a few times. This chain uses TRBV7-7 with TRBJ2-3, with D possibly being TRBD2 (5 bases). The CDR3 totals 13 residues. The germline V gene encodes CDR1 SSHAT and CDR2 FNYEAQ (reference sequence). CDR3 amino acids: CASSERLTDTQYF. DNA of the CDR3: TGTGCTAGTAGCGAAAGGCTCACAGATACGCAGTATTTT.

The V call is TRBV20-1, the J call TRBJ2-3, with TRBD1 matching over 7 bases. The CDR3 has 15 residues. Germline CDR1 and CDR2: DFQATT and SNEGSKA (reference sequence). V shed 6 bases, J shed 2 bases, and the junction held 11 bases outside the gene matches. In DNA, the CDR3 is TGCAGTGCCCATTCAGACAGGGAAAACACAGATACGCAGTATTTT. Translated, it gives CSAHSDRENTDTQYF.

This clonotype has a count of ten or more. The V and J genes are TRBV28 and TRBJ2-3; 7 positions agree with TRBD1. With V trimmed by 1 base and J by 4 bases, 11 bases remained unmatched. This CDR3 region has 17 residues. In germline, CDR1 is MDHEN, CDR2 SYDVKM. This chain's CDR3 is CASSLYAGGVLADTQYF. CDR3 in DNA: TGTGCCAGCAGTTTATATGCAGGGGGTGTTTTGGCAGATACGCAGTATTTT.

This clonotype was recorded at least ten times. DNA of the CDR3: TGTGCCAGCAGCCCCAGTAACTATGGCTACACCTTC. Translation gives CASSPSNYGYTF. The rearrangement uses TRBV7-2 and TRBJ1-2; D is unresolved. V lost 5 bases and J 1 base, leaving 5 bases between the germline ends. CDR1 is SGHTA and CDR2 is FQGNSA in the germline V gene. The CDR3 has 12 amino acids.

Worth noting for this clonotype: Given a much more abundant clone one base away, this may be a read error. The chain joins TRBV7-8 to TRBJ2-7; 8 bases line up with TRBD1. J gave up 3 bases and V 4 bases, and 5 bases lay outside the gene matches. The CDR3 spans 14 residues. The germline V gene encodes CDR1 SGHVS and CDR2 FQNEAQ. CDR3 amino acids: CASSSRTGIYEQYF. CDR3 sequence (DNA): TGTGCCAGCAGCTCAAGGACAGGGATCTACGAGCAGTACTTC.

This clonotype was seen repeatedly, ten times or more. The J gene is TRBJ2-1, the V gene TRBV2, with no clear D. CDR3 length: 14 amino acids. Trimming left V 5 bases short and J 5 bases short, with 13 bases between. Germline V gene lookup returns CDR1 SNHLY and CDR2 FYNNEI. The CDR3 spells CASSWQVHNNEQFF. The CDR3 nucleotides read TGTGCCAGCAGTTGGCAGGTACACAACAATGAGCAGTTCTTC.

This clonotype came up many times. V usage is TRBV27 and J usage is TRBJ1-6, with TRBD1 matching over 9 bases. The CDR3 consists of 17 residues. J gave up 13 bases and V 2 bases, and 15 bases lay outside the gene matches. Germline assignment: CDR1 MNHEY and CDR2 SMNVEV (reference sequence). In nucleotides, the CDR3 is TGTGCCAGCAGTTTAAAGCCCACGGGACAGGGAGTCGGCCCCCTCCACTTT. It codes for CASSLKPTGQGVGPLHF.

This clonotype was seen many times. The chain links TRBV18 to TRBJ2-5, with D hard to call. Germline V gene lookup returns CDR1 KGHSH and CDR2 LQKENI. This CDR3 has 12 amino acids. The V gene lost 2 bases and the J gene lost 5 bases, with 6 bases spanning the gap. This chain's CDR3 is CASSPSVETQYF. The CDR3 DNA follows: TGTGCCAGCTCACCAAGTGTTGAGACCCAGTACTTC.